One sample yielded the 17 T cell receptor beta chains listed below, sequenced in a study of vaccination effects on CD4 cells after COVID-19 (dated by TCRdb to between 2020 and 2023). Library construction relied on the immunoSEQ multiplex PCR assay. The table comes from immuneACCESS by way of TCRdb, which keeps in-frame sequences with V and J called. Part of the clones is missing from these tables; in studies checked, under half for an unresolved V gene and the rest for unknown reasons. In this sample the table shows under 65,000 clones, around 86% of which occur a single time. In total, the top ten clones hold approximately 2.4% of the sample. In the ViraFEST assay, PBMC were stimulated with viral peptide pools, and TCR sequencing was then used to find antigen-specific CD4+ T cell clonotypes based on their expansion. After around 11 days of culture, CD4+ T cells were isolated with the EasySep CD4+ T cell isolation kit.

Which antigens these TCRs recognize remains unknown. The sample here was CD4+ T cells from PBMCs cultured with HCoV-229E spike peptides, taken before COVID-19 vaccination. The cell subset or site label of this sample denotes: HCoV-229E spike overlapping peptide pool stimulation. The source is a human donor who received a COVID-19 vaccine.

Here the CDR3 reads CASSQGGQLNYGYTF. CDR3 coding DNA: TGCGCCAGCAGCCAAGGCGGGCAGCTAAACTATGGCTACACCTTC. The chain couples TRBV4-3 to TRBJ1-2; D gene unclear. CDR1 and CDR2 (germline): LGHNA, YSLEER. The CDR3 is 15 amino acids. V shed 1 base and J shed 2 bases, with 11 bases lying between them.

The genes are TRBV6-4 and TRBJ2-1, with D possibly being TRBD1 (5 bases). V lost 0 bases to trimming and J lost 1 base, with 7 bases between them. CDR3 length equals 15 residues. Germline loops: CDR1 MRHNA, CDR2 SNTAGT. Here the CDR3 reads CASSDSRQSYNEQFF. CDR3 nucleotides: TGTGCCAGCAGTGACTCGAGACAGTCCTACAATGAGCAGTTCTTC.

The rearrangement joins TRBV20-1 to TRBJ1-1, with TRBD1 matching over 8 bases. There are 14 residues in the CDR3. V shed 3 bases and J 5 bases; nucleotides not matched to a gene: 8. Germline V gene data show CDR1 as DFQATT and CDR2 as SNEGSKA (reference sequence). This chain's CDR3 is CSASISGGATEAFF. CDR3 DNA sequence: TGCAGTGCTAGTATCTCAGGGGGCGCTACTGAAGCTTTCTTT.

The chain couples TRBV10-3 to TRBJ2-5, with TRBD1 as a possible D gene (6 bases). V lost 5 bases to trimming and J lost 4 bases, with 11 bases between them. The CDR3 loop spans 13 amino acids. Germline lookup yields CDR1 ENHRY and CDR2 SYGVKD. In nucleotides, the CDR3 is TGTGCCATCAGTACCCAGGGGCGAGAGACCCAGTACTTC. It encodes CAISTQGRETQYF.

The rearrangement links TRBV4-2 to TRBJ1-1; 7 nucleotides match TRBD1. The V gene's germline CDR1 is LGHNA and CDR2 YNFKEQ. J gave up 2 bases and V 4 bases, and 19 bases lay outside the gene matches. CDR3 length equals 19 residues. This CDR3 reads CASSPLRPLIDRVNTEAFF. The CDR3 DNA reads TGTGCCAGCAGCCCACTACGACCACTAATAGACAGGGTAAACACTGAAGCTTTCTTT.

This sequence joins TRBV5-1 and TRBJ2-3; the D is unclear. CDR1 and CDR2 from the germline V gene are SGHRS and YFSETQ. The CDR3 loop spans 14 amino acids. Trimming cost V 0 bases and J 6 bases, with 11 bases left between them. The CDR3, as DNA: TGCGCCAGCAGCTTGGTCGTCCCGGCCGATACGCAGTATTTT. It is translated as CASSLVVPADTQYF.

A single count supports this clone. The chain couples TRBV6-1 to TRBJ2-7; TRBD2 matches at 9 bases. The CDR3 loop spans 15 amino acids. The ends lost 1 base at V and 3 bases at J; junction bases unmatched: 4. The germline V gene encodes CDR1 MNHNS and CDR2 SASEGT. In DNA form, the CDR3 reads TGTGCCAGCAGTGAAGGGGCTAGCGGGGTCTACGAGCAGTACGTC. This translates into CASSEGASGVYEQYV.

The chain uses TRBV20-1 and TRBJ2-5, with a tentative D call TRBD1 (6 bases). V lost 5 bases and J 5 bases, leaving 9 bases between the germline ends. The CDR3 runs to 11 residues. Germline CDR1 and CDR2: DFQATT and SNEGSKA (reference sequence). The CDR3 protein is CSADRGETQYF. The CDR3 DNA reads TGCAGTGCTGATAGGGGGGAGACCCAGTACTTC.

The CDR3 nucleotides read TGTGCCAGCTCACCAAACCTCGGGACTAGCGGGGTTAATGAGCAGTTCTTC. Amino acids: CASSPNLGTSGVNEQFF. This chain links TRBV18 with TRBJ2-1; 13 bases line up with TRBD2. Trimming at V came to 2 bases and at J to 7 bases, leaving 8 bases not matched to a gene. CDR1 and CDR2 from the germline V gene are KGHSH and LQKENI. This CDR3 comprises 17 residues. Complete variable domain (other parts from reference TRBV18 and TRBJ2-1): NAGVMQNPRHLVRRRGQEARLRCSPMKGHSHVYWYRQLPEEGLKFMVYLQKENIIDESGMPKERFSAEFPKEGPSILRIQQVVRGDSAAYFCASSPNLGTSGVNEQFFGPGTRLTVL.

This chain links TRBV9 with TRBJ1-4, with D unclear. V dropped 0 bases and J dropped 8 bases, with 8 bases sitting between them. This CDR3 has 13 amino acids. Per germline, CDR1 SGDLS and CDR2 YYNGEE. The CDR3 DNA reads TGTGCCAGCAGCGTAGGATCTGGGGAAAAACTGTTTTTT. Amino acid sequence: CASSVGSGEKLFF.

The chain recombines TRBV5-5 with TRBJ1-4, with a possible D match to TRBD1 (6 bases). CDR3 size: 15 residues. Germline V gives CDR1 SGHKS, CDR2 YYEKEE (reference sequence). V lost 3 bases, J lost 8 bases, and 17 bases lay in between. CDR3 in amino acids: CASSSQKGGGEKLFF. The CDR3 DNA reads TGTGCCAGCAGCTCCCAGAAGGGGGGGGGCGAAAAACTGTTTTTT.

The V and J genes are TRBV7-8 and TRBJ2-7; D call uncertain. The germline CDR1 and CDR2 sequences are SGHVS and FQNEAQ. The CDR3 consists of 16 residues. V was clipped by 1 base and J by 3 bases, with 16 bases between them. In DNA, the CDR3 is TGTGCCAGCAGCTTAGGCCCGCCACGAGGCAGCTACGAGCAGTACGTC. Translation: CASSLGPPRGSYEQYV.

This clone was detected only once. The chain recombines TRBV7-9 with TRBJ1-1, with D possibly matching TRBD1 (6 bases). The CDR3 has 14 residues. Germline values: CDR1 SEHNR, CDR2 FQNEAQ (reference sequence). Trimming pared 5 bases from V and 1 base from J, leaving 11 bases between. The CDR3 region has the DNA TGTGCCAGCAGCAAACAGGGTAAGAACACTGAAGCTTTCTTT. Amino acids: CASSKQGKNTEAFF.

The chain combines TRBV24-1 with TRBJ1-2, with D uncertain. The V gene lost 4 bases and the J gene lost 2 bases, with 10 bases spanning the gap. The V gene's germline CDR1 is KGHDR and CDR2 SFDVKD. There are 14 residues in the CDR3. The CDR3 loop reads CATSDPLGNYGYTF. The CDR3 bases are TGTGCCACCAGTGACCCGTTGGGGAACTATGGCTACACCTTC.

This clone was observed once. The rearrangement links TRBV29-1 to TRBJ1-2; D is undetermined. The V gene lost 0 bases and the J gene lost 8 bases, with 10 bases spanning the gap. The CDR3 covers 12 residues. Germline CDR1 is SQVTM and CDR2 is ANQGSEA. Written as DNA, the CDR3 is TGCAGCGTTGAAGATGTCGGGATGGGCTACACCTTC. As protein: CSVEDVGMGYTF.

The chain joins TRBV19 to TRBJ1-5; no definite D call. V dropped 6 bases and J dropped 3 bases, with 9 bases sitting between them. Germline CDR1 LNHDA, CDR2 SQIVND (reference sequence). This CDR3 contains 13 residues. In nucleotides, the CDR3 is TGTGCCAGTAGGATGGGAACCAATCAGCCCCAGCATTTT. As protein: CASRMGTNQPQHF.

Written as DNA, the CDR3 is TGTGCCAGCAGGCCAGTACTAGCGGGGTTGGAGACCCAGTACTTC. It specifies CASRPVLAGLETQYF. The J gene is TRBJ2-5, the V gene TRBV6-5, with TRBD2 matching 10 bases. V gave up 6 bases and J gave up 5 bases; unmatched junction bases: 9. The CDR3 length is 15 residues. The germline V gene encodes CDR1 MNHEY and CDR2 SVGAGI.